This T cell receptor beta chain derives from a study of post-analysis software for immune sequencing data. In the study overall: Patients had relapsing-remitting, secondary progressive or progressive-relapsing multiple sclerosis; some lacked subtype.

Study findings and constraints: Co-batched samples clustered tightly together by F measure. Controls had lower frequencies than patients of four or five TRBV segments, which included TRBV5-6, TRBV5-1 and TRBV20-1. Comparison with controls showed significantly lower normalized Chao1 diversity in multiple sclerosis patients.

The V gene lost 6 bases and the J gene lost 7 bases, with 19 bases spanning the gap. Germline CDR1 is MNHEY and CDR2 is SMNVEV (reference sequence). The CDR3 runs to 16 residues. This clonotype was observed at least ten times. No antigen is known for it. Unique molecular identifiers had been added to the TCR beta cDNA libraries. TCRdb ran MiXCR on the PCR reads and lists one entry per CDR3 protein. The sample consists of hundreds of thousands of distinct CDR3 sequences, less than 35% of them appearing once. The sequence was obtained from a girl aged 10 to 17 with multiple sclerosis. The J gene is TRBJ1-6, the V gene TRBV27; D possibly corresponds to TRBD1 (6 bases). The material sequenced was blood. CDR3 sequence (DNA): TGTGCCAGCAGAAGCTTCGGACAGTCGGGAAATTCACCCCTCCACTTT. Amino acid sequence: CASRSFGQSGNSPLHF.